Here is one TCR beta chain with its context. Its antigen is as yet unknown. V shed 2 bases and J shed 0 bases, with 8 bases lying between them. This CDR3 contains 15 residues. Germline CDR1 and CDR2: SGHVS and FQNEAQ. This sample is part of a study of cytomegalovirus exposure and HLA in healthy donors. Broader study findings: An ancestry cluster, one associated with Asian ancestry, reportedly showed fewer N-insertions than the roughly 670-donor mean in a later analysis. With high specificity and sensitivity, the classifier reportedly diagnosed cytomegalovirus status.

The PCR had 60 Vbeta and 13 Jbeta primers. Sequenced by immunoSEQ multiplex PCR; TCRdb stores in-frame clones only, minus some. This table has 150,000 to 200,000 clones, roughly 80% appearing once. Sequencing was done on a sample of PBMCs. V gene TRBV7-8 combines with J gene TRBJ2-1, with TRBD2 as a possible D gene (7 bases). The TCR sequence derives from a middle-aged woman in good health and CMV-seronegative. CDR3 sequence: CASSLRGGSYNEQFF. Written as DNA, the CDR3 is TGTGCCAGCAGCTTAAGGGGGGGCTCCTACAATGAGCAGTTCTTC.